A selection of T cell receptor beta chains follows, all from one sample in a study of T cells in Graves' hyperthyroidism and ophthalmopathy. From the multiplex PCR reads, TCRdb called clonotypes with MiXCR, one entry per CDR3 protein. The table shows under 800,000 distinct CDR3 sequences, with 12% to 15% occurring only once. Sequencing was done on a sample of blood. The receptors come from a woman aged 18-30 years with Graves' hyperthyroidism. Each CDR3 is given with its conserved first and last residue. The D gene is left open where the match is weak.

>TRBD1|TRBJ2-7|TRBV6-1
CASSEASGQASEQYF
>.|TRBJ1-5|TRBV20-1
CSASVHLNQPQHF
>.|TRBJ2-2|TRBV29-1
CSVRNTGELFF
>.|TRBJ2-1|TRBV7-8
CASSFGSNSYNEQFF
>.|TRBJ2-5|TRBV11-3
CASTDPLQETQYF
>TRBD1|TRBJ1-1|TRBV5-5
CASSWTGANTEAFF
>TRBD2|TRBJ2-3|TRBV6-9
CASSYLDGGISTDTQYF
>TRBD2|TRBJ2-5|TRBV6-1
CASSHRTREVETQYF
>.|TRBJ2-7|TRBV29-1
CSVQLRRRVYEQYF
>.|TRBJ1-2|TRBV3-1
CASSQVRAHPSGGYTF
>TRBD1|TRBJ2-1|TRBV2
CASRTQGQGAYNEQFF
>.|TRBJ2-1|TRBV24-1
CATSASSWEQFF
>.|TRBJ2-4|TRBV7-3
CASSRGTQGSIQYF
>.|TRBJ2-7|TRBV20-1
CSARDQQAYEQYF
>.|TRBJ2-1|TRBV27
CASRSGRHNEQFF
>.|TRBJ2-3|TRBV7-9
CASNLGVHTQYF
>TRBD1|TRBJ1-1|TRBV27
CASRFQGGGTEAFF
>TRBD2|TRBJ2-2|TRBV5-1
CASSKTSGRGTGELFF
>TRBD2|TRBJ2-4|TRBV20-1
CSAISGSYAKNIQYF
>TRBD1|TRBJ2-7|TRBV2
CASSVNDRGLREQYF
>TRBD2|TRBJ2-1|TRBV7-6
CASSLGGRTYNEQFF
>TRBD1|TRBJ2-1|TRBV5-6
CASSLGWGQDHYNEQFF
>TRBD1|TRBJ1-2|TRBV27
CASSQGTVYGYTF
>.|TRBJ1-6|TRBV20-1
CSATSLREENSPLHF
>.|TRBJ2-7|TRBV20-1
CSARRQSSYEQYF
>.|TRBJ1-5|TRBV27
CASSFGLDQPQHF